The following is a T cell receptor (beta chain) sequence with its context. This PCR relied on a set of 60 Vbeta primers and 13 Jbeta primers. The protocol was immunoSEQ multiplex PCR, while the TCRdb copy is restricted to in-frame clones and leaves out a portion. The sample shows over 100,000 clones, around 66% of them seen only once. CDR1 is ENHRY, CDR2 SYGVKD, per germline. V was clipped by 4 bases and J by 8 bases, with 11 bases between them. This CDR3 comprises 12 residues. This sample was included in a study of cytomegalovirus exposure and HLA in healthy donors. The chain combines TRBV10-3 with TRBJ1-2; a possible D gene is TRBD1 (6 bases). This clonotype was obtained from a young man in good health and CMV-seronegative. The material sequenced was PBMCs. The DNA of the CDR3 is TGTGCCATCAGTGGGACAGATGGAGGCTACACCTTC. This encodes CAISGTDGGYTF.